The rows below give T cell receptor beta chains drawn from one sample of a study of blood T cell repertoires in COVID-19. Profiled with immunoSEQ multiplex PCR; TCRdb holds only in-frame clones, not every one. The repertoire holds 120,000 to 150,000 clones, with around four fifths as singletons. Sequencing was performed on PBMCs or T cells enriched from blood (not recorded which). All receptors derive from a middle-aged woman who had recovered from COVID-19. Both conserved end residues are part of each CDR3. The D gene is left open where the match is weak. Not every row has a clone size; where given, it reads once, few, many or a size class.

d_gene	len	abundance	j_gene	v_gene	CDR3aa	CDR3nt
NA	16	NA	TRBJ1-3	TRBV3-1/TRBV3-2	CASSQDWGGSGNTIYF	TGTGCCAGCAGCCAAGATTGGGGGGGCTCTGGAAACACCATATATTTT
TRBD2	15	NA	TRBJ2-7	TRBV4-1	CASSQEGERGYEQYF	TGCGCCAGCAGCCAAGAAGGGGAGCGGGGCTACGAGCAGTACTTC
NA	15	NA	TRBJ2-5	TRBV9	CASSPTPGQGETQYF	TGTGCCAGCAGCCCTACCCCTGGGCAGGGAGAGACCCAGTACTTC
NA	13	NA	TRBJ1-1	TRBV15	CATSKNGNREAFF	TGTGCCACCAGCAAAAACGGGAACCGGGAAGCTTTCTTT
NA	15	few	TRBJ1-1	TRBV7-9	CASSPRGAANTEAFF	TGTGCCAGCAGCCCCCGGGGGGCGGCGAACACTGAAGCTTTCTTT
TRBD1	14	NA	TRBJ2-2	TRBV19	CASRRQGGTGELFF	TGTGCCAGTAGACGACAGGGGGGCACCGGGGAGCTGTTTTTT
NA	14	NA	TRBJ2-1	TRBV27	CASSEYGPLNEQFF	TGTGCCAGCAGTGAGTATGGGCCGCTAAATGAGCAGTTCTTC
NA	15	few	TRBJ2-5	TRBV5-1	CASSMSGSTTETQYF	TGCGCCAGCAGCATGAGCGGCTCTACAACAGAGACCCAGTACTTC
TRBD1	16	NA	TRBJ2-7	TRBV4-2	CASSRDATGAAYEQYF	TGTGCCAGCAGCCGAGACGCAACAGGGGCGGCCTACGAGCAGTACTTC
NA	15	NA	TRBJ2-5	TRBV11-2	CASSLRRGGPETQYF	TGTGCCAGCAGCTTACGTAGAGGAGGGCCGGAGACCCAGTACTTC
TRBD1	17	NA	TRBJ1-2	TRBV5-6	CASSLEDRGRTNYGYTF	TGTGCCAGCAGCTTGGAGGACAGGGGGCGAACAAACTATGGCTACACCTTC
NA	14	once	TRBJ2-2	TRBV6-2/TRBV6-3	CASSYLLAVGELFF	TGTGCCAGCAGTTACCTCTTAGCTGTCGGGGAGCTGTTTTTT
TRBD2	14	NA	TRBJ2-2	TRBV3-1/TRBV3-2	CASSWTSLTGELFF	TGTGCCAGCAGCTGGACTAGCCTGACCGGGGAGCTGTTTTTT
NA	17	NA	TRBJ1-1	TRBV7-9	CASSHKVRLDLNTEAFF	TGTGCCAGCTCCCACAAAGTGAGGTTGGATTTAAACACTGAAGCTTTCTTT
NA	17	NA	TRBJ1-3	TRBV18	CASSPPLRSGAGNTIYF	TGTGCCAGCTCACCACCGTTAAGATCGGGGGCTGGAAACACCATATATTTT
TRBD2	17	NA	TRBJ2-1	TRBV6-2/TRBV6-3	CASSYPKGGRENNEQFF	TGTGCCAGCAGTTACCCGAAGGGAGGGAGGGAAAACAATGAGCAGTTCTTC
TRBD1	15	NA	TRBJ1-1	TRBV6-5	CASSDSPGGDTEAFF	TGTGCCAGCAGTGACTCCCCAGGGGGCGACACTGAAGCTTTCTTT
TRBD2	16	few	TRBJ2-2	TRBV6-5	CASSSVTSRNTGELFF	TGTGCCAGCAGTTCTGTGACTAGCAGGAACACCGGGGAGCTGTTTTTT
NA	17	NA	TRBJ1-6	TRBV27	CASSSVGAGPGNSPLHF	TGTGCCAGCTCATCCGTGGGAGCGGGGCCGGGAAATTCACCCCTCCACTTT
NA	14	NA	TRBJ2-3	TRBV5-1	CASSWPTGTDTQYF	TGCGCCAGCAGCTGGCCGACAGGCACAGATACGCAGTATTTT
TRBD1	16	NA	TRBJ1-3	TRBV7-9	CASSSNDRDSGNTIYF	TGTGCCAGCAGCTCCAACGACAGGGACTCTGGAAACACCATATATTTT
NA	16	NA	TRBJ1-5	TRBV4-1	CASSQDGYRVNQPQHF	TGCGCCAGCAGCCAAGACGGTTACAGGGTCAATCAGCCCCAGCATTTT
TRBD2	17	few	TRBJ2-2	TRBV6-6	CASSQSGLAANTGELFF	TGTGCCAGCAGTCAATCTGGACTAGCGGCGAACACCGGGGAGCTGTTTTTT
TRBD1	15	NA	TRBJ1-1	TRBV5-1	CASSGTTGGNTEAFF	TGCGCCAGCAGCGGTACGACAGGGGGAAACACTGAAGCTTTCTTT
TRBD1	17	NA	TRBJ2-3	TRBV5-1	CASSLDLMDRESGAQYF	TGCGCCAGCAGCTTGGATCTCATGGACAGGGAGTCGGGAGCGCAGTATTTT
NA	13	NA	TRBJ2-7	TRBV15	CATSRDKTYEQYF	TGTGCCACCAGCAGAGATAAAACATACGAGCAGTACTTC
TRBD2	14	few	TRBJ2-1	TRBV2	CASGPGTRHNEQFF	TGTGCCAGCGGTCCCGGGACTAGACACAATGAGCAGTTCTTC
NA	14	NA	TRBJ1-4	TRBV6-5	CASRKGGFNEKLFF	TGTGCCAGCAGAAAGGGGGGGTTTAATGAAAAACTGTTTTTT
TRBD2	16	NA	TRBJ2-1	TRBV4-1	CASSHPSGRSYNEQFF	TGCGCCAGCAGCCACCCTAGCGGGAGATCGTACAATGAGCAGTTCTTC
TRBD1	13	NA	TRBJ1-4	TRBV27	CASSRQGNEKLFF	TGTGCCAGCAGCCGACAGGGAAATGAAAAACTGTTTTTT
NA	13	NA	TRBJ2-2	TRBV30	CAWRRRGTGELFF	TGTGCCTGGAGACGCCGGGGGACCGGGGAGCTGTTTTTT
NA	14	NA	TRBJ1-4	TRBV6-5	CASTRTAFNEKLFF	TGTGCCAGCACCCGGACAGCTTTTAATGAAAAACTGTTTTTT
TRBD1	17	NA	TRBJ2-7	TRBV4-1	CASSQDRLRTGPYEQYF	TGCGCCAGCAGCCAAGATAGACTTAGGACAGGACCCTACGAGCAGTACTTC
TRBD1	15	NA	TRBJ2-2	TRBV4-2	CASSHGQGNTGELFF	TGTGCCAGCAGCCACGGACAGGGGAACACCGGGGAGCTGTTTTTT
TRBD2	19	NA	TRBJ2-1	TRBV5-1	CASSIRGLAGPTAYNEQFF	TGCGCCAGCAGCATCAGGGGACTAGCGGGCCCAACGGCCTACAATGAGCAGTTCTTC
TRBD2	16	NA	TRBJ2-3	TRBV5-6	CASSLPGLGSTDTQYF	TGTGCCAGCAGCTTGCCGGGACTAGGGAGCACAGATACGCAGTATTTT
NA	13	few	TRBJ1-6	TRBV30	CAWGGQANSPLHF	TGTGCCTGGGGAGGGCAGGCAAATTCACCCCTCCACTTT
NA	14	once	TRBJ2-7	TRBV29-1	CSVVTAHGGYEQYF	TGCAGCGTTGTGACAGCACACGGGGGATACGAGCAGTACTTC
NA	15	once	TRBJ2-4	TRBV4-2	CASSQDLDNLNIQYF	TGTGCCAGCAGCCAAGATCTGGACAATCTAAACATTCAGTACTTC
TRBD2	16	NA	TRBJ2-1	TRBV27	CASSYSSGGAYNEQFF	TGTGCCAGCAGTTATTCTAGCGGGGGGGCCTACAATGAGCAGTTCTTC
TRBD1	13	NA	TRBJ1-5	TRBV5-5	CASSRTGAQPQHF	TGTGCCAGCAGCCGGACAGGGGCGCAGCCCCAGCATTTT
TRBD1	15	NA	TRBJ2-5	TRBV19	CASSMGQGTGETQYF	TGTGCCAGTAGTATGGGACAGGGGACGGGCGAGACCCAGTACTTC
NA	13	NA	TRBJ1-2	TRBV10-3	CAIRGLQGDGYTF	TGTGCCATCAGAGGCTTACAGGGTGATGGCTACACCTTC
NA	15	NA	TRBJ1-6	TRBV19	CASSIVPAYNSPLHF	TGTGCCAGTAGTATAGTGCCGGCCTATAATTCACCCCTCCACTTT
TRBD2	14	NA	TRBJ2-1	TRBV3-1/TRBV3-2	CASSQDSGGRLQFF	TGTGCCAGCAGCCAAGATTCGGGGGGGAGGCTTCAGTTCTTC
NA	11	NA	TRBJ2-1	TRBV6-6	CASSVNSIAFF	TGTGCCAGCAGTGTGAACTCAATCGCGTTCTTC
TRBD1	14	NA	TRBJ1-6	TRBV7-9	CASSSRDRDSPLHF	TGTGCCAGCAGCTCCCGGGACAGAGATTCACCCCTCCACTTT
NA	15	NA	TRBJ1-4	TRBV4-1	CASSQGTGFGEKLFF	TGCGCCAGCAGCCAAGGAACAGGGTTTGGTGAAAAACTGTTTTTT